What follows are 25 T cell receptor beta chains derived from one specimen sequenced in a study of human T cells and chemical hapten exposure. One entry per CDR3 protein results from TCRdb running MiXCR on the RACE reads. Of 200,000 to 300,000 distinct CDR3 sequences in the sample, about 9.4% were seen once. Regarding time point: pre-sensitization, week 0. Specified treatment: therapeutic diphenylcyclopropenone sensitization with weekly scalp DPC. The sequences come from whole blood, collected in connection with sensitization to the hapten diphenylcyclopropenone (DPC). The receptors derive from a woman aged 40 to 55 with alopecia areata. Some clones in this sample may be carry-over from other donors' samples.

This clonotype was counted between two and nine times. The CDR3 loop reads CASSLSHGPSYGYTF. Written as DNA, the CDR3 is TGTGCCAGCAGTTTATCGCACGGCCCGTCCTATGGCTACACCTTC. The J gene is TRBJ1-2, the V gene TRBV28; no clear D gene. CDR3 size: 15 residues. CDR1 and CDR2 (germline): MDHEN, SYDVKM. Trimming took off 1 base at V and 4 bases at J, with 13 bases between the two ends.

This clonotype was seen a handful of times. V is TRBV27 and J is TRBJ2-5; 7 positions match TRBD2. This CDR3 is built from 15 residues. Germline CDR1 MNHEY, CDR2 SMNVEV (reference sequence). Germline trimming cut 5 bases from V and 5 bases from J; bases unmatched to any gene: 11. The DNA of the CDR3 is TGTGCCAGCAGTCGCCTAGGGGCGGGAGTGGAGACCCAGTACTTC. This gives the protein CASSRLGAGVETQYF.

CDR3 coding DNA: TGCAGCGTGGGACAGGGGCAAGAGACCCAGTACTTC. This translates into CSVGQGQETQYF. The chain couples TRBV29-1 to TRBJ2-5; 10 positions agree with TRBD1. Germline V gives CDR1 SQVTM, CDR2 ANQGSEA. This CDR3 comprises 12 residues. The V and J ends lost 6 bases and 2 bases, in that order; junction bases with no gene match: 0.

The chain recombines TRBV9 with TRBJ2-7; no definite D call. V lost 0 bases and J 0 bases, leaving 10 bases between the germline ends. Looked up from germline, CDR1 is SGDLS and CDR2 is YYNGEE. The CDR3 has 15 residues. DNA for the CDR3: TGTGCCAGCAGCGTAGGATCCAGGAGCTCCTACGAGCAGTACTTC. This translates into CASSVGSRSSYEQYF. Complete variable domain (other parts from reference TRBV9 and TRBJ2-7): DSGVTQTPKHLITATGQRVTLRCSPRSGDLSVYWYQQSLDQGLQFLIQYYNGEERAKGNILERFSAQQFPDLHSELNLSSLELGDSALYFCASSVGSRSSYEQYFGPGTRLTVT.

The gene calls are TRBV28 and TRBJ2-2, with D maybe TRBD1 (6 bases). The CDR3 is 16 residues long. The V and J ends lost 2 bases and 6 bases respectively, with 16 bases between them. The germline CDR1 and CDR2 sequences are MDHEN and SYDVKM. This chain's CDR3 is CASSLGAGTRAGELFF. The CDR3 bases are TGTGCCAGCAGTTTAGGGGCCGGGACACGCGCCGGGGAGCTGTTTTTT.

This clonotype was recorded many times. The gene calls are TRBV6-6 and TRBJ2-7, with 7 bases that match TRBD1. Trimming removed 2 bases from V and 5 bases from J; junction bases left unmatched: 9. The CDR3 consists of 15 residues. Germline loops: CDR1 MNHNY, CDR2 SVGAGI (reference sequence). As DNA, the CDR3 is TGTGCCAGCAGTTACGATGAAGGGGGCTGGGACGAGCAGTACTTC. It codes for CASSYDEGGWDEQYF.

This clonotype was recorded at least ten times. This sequence joins TRBV11-3 and TRBJ2-2; 9 bases map to TRBD1. V was clipped by 3 bases and J by 6 bases; unmatched bases: 5. The germline CDR1 and CDR2 sequences are SGHNT and YENEEA. The CDR3 runs to 15 residues. The CDR3 DNA follows: TGTGCCAGCAGCTTGACAGGGGGAGCGGCCGGGGAGCTGTTTTTT. It translates to CASSLTGGAAGELFF.

This clonotype was detected only a few times. This rearrangement joins TRBV7-2 to TRBJ2-2; tentatively, D is TRBD2 (6 bases). Between the trimmed V and J ends, which lost 5 bases and 4 bases, there was a span of 14 bases. The germline V gene has CDR1 SGHTA and CDR2 FQGNSA. The CDR3 contains 15 residues. The CDR3 DNA is TGTGCCAGCAGCGTGCTAGCGAGAAGCACCGGGGAGCTGTTTTTT. This gives the protein CASSVLARSTGELFF.

DNA for the CDR3: TGTGCCAGCAGTCCGGGACTAGCGGGAGGAATCTATGAGCAGTTCTTC. It translates to CASSPGLAGGIYEQFF. The chain carries TRBV12-3 or TRBV12-4 and TRBJ2-1, with 15 bases lining up with TRBD2. Losses at the gene ends were 5 bases for V and 8 bases for J; bases not matched to a gene: 7. The CDR3 length is 16 residues.

The V call is TRBV30, the J call TRBJ1-3, with TRBD1 matching 9 bases. V trimming: 3 bases; J trimming: 4 bases; junction bases outside the gene matches: 10. Germline loops: CDR1 GTSNPN, CDR2 SVGIG (reference sequence). The CDR3 length is 16 residues. Here the CDR3 DNA reads TGTGCCTGGAGGACCACTCACAGGGGGCGAGGAAACACCATATATTTT. Its protein is CAWRTTHRGRGNTIYF.

The sample holds many counts of this clonotype. V is TRBV24-1 and J is TRBJ2-1; tentative D call: TRBD2 (6 bases). Germline assignment: CDR1 KGHDR and CDR2 SFDVKD. The CDR3 has 14 amino acids. Deletions cut 7 bases from V and 5 bases from J, with 14 bases between. The DNA for the CDR3 is TGTGCCACCAGCCGGGACTCGAGGAACAATGAGCAGTTCTTC. Its protein is CATSRDSRNNEQFF.

The chain carries TRBV20-1 and TRBJ2-7; 7 positions agree with TRBD2. The CDR3 sequence is 14 residues long. V was pared by 4 bases and J by 0 bases, with 6 bases of the junction left unmatched. Per germline, CDR1 DFQATT and CDR2 SNEGSKA (reference sequence). CDR3 amino acids: CSATELANSYEQYF. Written as DNA, the CDR3 is TGCAGTGCTACGGAACTAGCGAACTCCTACGAGCAGTACTTC.

This clonotype was seen at least ten times. The CDR3 nucleotides are TGTGCCAGCAGCTTAGCGGGGACAGGGACCCCCTCGGGTACGCAGTATTTT. It is translated as CASSLAGTGTPSGTQYF. J is TRBJ2-3 and V is TRBV7-2, with 9 bases fitting TRBD1. This CDR3 region has 17 residues. CDR1 is SGHTA, CDR2 FQGNSA, per germline. Losses at the gene ends were 0 bases for V and 8 bases for J; bases not matched to a gene: 12.

The V call is TRBV5-1, the J call TRBJ1-3; possibly TRBD1 for D (5 bases). Trimming stripped 0 bases from V and 0 bases from J, with 10 bases between. The CDR3 covers 16 residues. The germline gives CDR1 SGHRS, CDR2 YFSETQ. CDR3 DNA: TGCGCCAGCAGCTTGGCCGCCAGGGCCTCTGGAAACACCATATATTTT. Residues: CASSLAARASGNTIYF.

The chain uses TRBV7-2 and TRBJ2-2; D unclear. The V end was cut by 4 bases, the J end by 2 bases, with 5 bases between. The germline V gene has CDR1 SGHTA and CDR2 FQGNSA. The CDR3 runs to 13 residues. The CDR3 DNA is TGTGCCAGCAGCTCCCATAACACCGGGGAGCTGTTTTTT. This encodes CASSSHNTGELFF.

Ten or more counts support this clonotype. V is TRBV29-1 and J is TRBJ2-3, with D possibly being TRBD1 or TRBD2 (5 bases each). Germline loops: CDR1 SQVTM, CDR2 ANQGSEA. The length of the CDR3 is 12 residues. The V gene lost 8 bases and the J gene lost 0 bases, with 9 bases spanning the gap. The CDR3 nucleotides read TGCAGCTTGGGGGTTAGCACAGATACGCAGTATTTT. Its protein is CSLGVSTDTQYF.

Ten or more counts support this clonotype. V gene TRBV6-5 combines with J gene TRBJ2-5; D possibly uses TRBD1 or TRBD2 (5 bases each). CDR3 length equals 15 residues. V was clipped by 6 bases and J by 2 bases, with 16 bases between them. CDR1 MNHEY and CDR2 SVGAGI come from the germline V gene. The CDR3 DNA sequence: TGTGCCAGCAGCTGGGGACGGCAACTTCAAGAGACCCAGTACTTC. Translated: CASSWGRQLQETQYF.

The CDR3 DNA follows: TGTGCCAGCAGCACCCACCCCGGGACAGGGGGCTATGAGCAGTTCTTC. Protein: CASSTHPGTGGYEQFF. This sequence joins TRBV13 and TRBJ2-1, with 12 bases that match TRBD1. V lost 5 bases and J lost 8; bases outside the gene matches: 10. This CDR3 spans 16 amino acids. Germline V lookup: CDR1 PRHDT, CDR2 FYEKMQ (reference sequence).

This clonotype appeared a few times. J is TRBJ2-1 and V is TRBV28, with D unresolved. This CDR3 contains 15 residues. Germline V gives CDR1 MDHEN, CDR2 SYDVKM. The V and J ends lost 3 bases and 2 bases respectively, with 11 bases between them. The CDR3, as DNA: TGTGCCAGCAGTTTGTCCGCCGGAGCCTACAATGAGCAGTTCTTC. Encoded protein: CASSLSAGAYNEQFF.

The chain joins TRBV10-3 to TRBJ2-1; D is undetermined. Germline assignment: CDR1 ENHRY and CDR2 SYGVKD. The CDR3 extends over 11 amino acids. Trimming shortened V by 6 bases and J by 6 bases, and 6 bases separated the two germline ends. CDR3 sequence reads: CAISWTNEQFF. CDR3 nucleotides: TGTGCCATCAGCTGGACCAATGAGCAGTTCTTC.

This clonotype has just a few counts. CDR3 amino acids: CASSKGTGGKETQYF. For the CDR3, the DNA is TGCGCCAGCAGCAAAGGGACAGGGGGCAAAGAGACCCAGTACTTC. The chain couples TRBV5-1 to TRBJ2-5, with TRBD1 matching over 12 bases. From germline, CDR1 is SGHRS and CDR2 YFSETQ. V shed 4 bases and J 3 bases; nucleotides not matched to a gene: 4. The CDR3 runs 15 residues.

In this sample, this clonotype turned up once. Given a much more abundant clone one base away, this may be a read error. The chain combines TRBV2 with TRBJ2-5, with 9 bases matching TRBD2. CDR1 SNHLY and CDR2 FYNNEI come from the germline V gene. This CDR3 has 14 residues. The CDR3 is CASSVAGVGEAQYF. The DNA of the CDR3 is TGTGCCAGCAGTGTAGCGGGAGTCGGAGAGGCCCAGTACTTC.

This clonotype was counted at least ten times. The chain recombines TRBV7-9 with TRBJ2-1, with D uncertain. V lost 6 bases and J lost 2, with 8 bases in between. Germline CDR1 SEHNR, CDR2 FQNEAQ (reference sequence). The CDR3 consists of 13 residues. CDR3 sequence: CASRKGTYNEQFF. The CDR3 region has the DNA TGTGCCAGCAGGAAGGGTACCTACAATGAGCAGTTCTTC.

The chain joins TRBV28 to TRBJ1-5; D perhaps matches TRBD1 (5 bases). Germline assignment: CDR1 MDHEN and CDR2 SYDVKM. The CDR3 sequence is 13 residues long. The ends were cut back, 7 bases at V and 7 bases at J, with 14 bases in the middle. The CDR3 nucleotides are TGTGCCAGCACAGGGTTTAGAGGACAGCCCCAGCATTTT. Translating gives CASTGFRGQPQHF.

The chain couples TRBV5-1 to TRBJ2-3; D remains ambiguous. In germline, CDR1 is SGHRS, CDR2 YFSETQ. Deletions cut 2 bases from V and 4 bases from J, with 8 bases between. This CDR3 region has 13 residues. The CDR3 here is CASSFQAADTQYF. The CDR3 DNA reads TGCGCCAGCAGCTTTCAGGCAGCAGATACGCAGTATTTT.